This TCR beta chain was sequenced for a study of radiation and T cells in renal cell carcinoma. General study findings and limits: Pretreatment tumor biopsies were lacking, so baseline clonotypes are unknown.

Germline V gene sequence: CDR1 LNHDA, CDR2 SQIVND (reference sequence). V lost 3 bases and J lost 0, with 9 bases in between. The CDR3 covers 16 residues. This table comes from immunoSEQ multiplex PCR, and its TCRdb copy is limited to in-frame clones, with some not included. The data show about 130,000 clones, about 88% seen once. Time point here: blood 2 weeks post-SBRT. As to treatment: 15 Gy SBRT to primary tumor, nephrectomy 4 weeks later. Of note for this clone: What it binds is unknown.

The source of this sequence is a woman between 70 and 85 years old with renal cell carcinoma. The chain couples TRBV19 to TRBJ1-6; weak D call: TRBD1 (5 bases). The sample in question was blood, obtained from a patient whose treatment included radiotherapy and nephrectomy. CDR3 in DNA: TGTGCCAGTAGTATGGGGGGGAGCTCCTATAATTCACCCCTCCACTTT. As protein: CASSMGGSSYNSPLHF.